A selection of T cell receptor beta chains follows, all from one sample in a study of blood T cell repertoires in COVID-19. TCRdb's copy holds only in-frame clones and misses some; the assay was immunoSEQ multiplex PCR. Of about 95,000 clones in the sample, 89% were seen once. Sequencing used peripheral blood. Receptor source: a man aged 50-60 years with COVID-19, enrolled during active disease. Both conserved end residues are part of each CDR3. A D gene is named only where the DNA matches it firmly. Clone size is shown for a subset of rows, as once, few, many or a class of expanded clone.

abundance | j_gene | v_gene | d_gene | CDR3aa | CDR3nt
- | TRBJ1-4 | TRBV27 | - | CASSLGGMGGEKLFF | TGTGCCAGCAGTTTAGGTGGGATGGGAGGTGAAAAACTGTTTTTT
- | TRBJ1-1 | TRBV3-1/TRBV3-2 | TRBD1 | CASSHPPTGAEAFF | TGTGCCAGCAGCCACCCCCCCACAGGGGCTGAAGCTTTCTTT
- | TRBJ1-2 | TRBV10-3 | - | CAISERDTYGYTF | TGTGCCATCAGTGAGAGAGACACCTATGGCTACACCTTC
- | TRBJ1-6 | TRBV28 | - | CASSLWEGVTDNSPLHF | TGTGCCAGCAGTTTATGGGAAGGAGTAACCGATAATTCACCCCTCCACTTT
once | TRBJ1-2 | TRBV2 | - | CASSEGLGAAYGYTF | TGTGCCAGCAGTGAGGGGCTGGGGGCGGCCTATGGCTACACCTTC
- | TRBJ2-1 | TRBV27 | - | CASMRARMDEQFF | TGTGCCAGCATGAGGGCTAGAATGGATGAGCAGTTCTTC
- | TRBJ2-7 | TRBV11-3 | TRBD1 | CASSLSGQGDYEQYF | TGTGCCAGCAGCTTGTCGGGACAGGGGGACTACGAGCAGTACTTC
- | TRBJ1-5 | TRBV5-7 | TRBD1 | CASSLADREGNQPQHF | TGTGCCAGCAGCTTGGCCGACAGGGAGGGCAATCAGCCCCAGCATTTT
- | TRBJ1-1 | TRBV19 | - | CASSSGGHTEAFF | TGTGCCAGTAGCTCGGGGGGGCATACTGAAGCTTTCTTT
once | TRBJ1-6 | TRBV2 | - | CASVAARLNSPLHF | TGTGCCAGCGTGGCCGCCAGGCTAAATTCACCCCTCCACTTT
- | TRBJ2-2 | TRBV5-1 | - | CASSGGFGVTTGELFF | TGCGCCAGCTCCGGCGGTTTCGGGGTGACCACCGGGGAGCTGTTTTTT
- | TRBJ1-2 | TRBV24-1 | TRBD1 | CATRGQDYGYTF | TGTGCCACCAGAGGACAGGACTATGGCTACACCTTC
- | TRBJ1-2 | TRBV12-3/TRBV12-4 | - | CASSPYVQGGYTF | TGTGCCAGCAGTCCCTATGTCCAGGGTGGCTACACCTTC
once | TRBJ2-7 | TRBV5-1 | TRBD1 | CASSWGRTGAYEQYF | TGCGCCAGCAGCTGGGGCAGGACAGGGGCCTACGAGCAGTACTTC
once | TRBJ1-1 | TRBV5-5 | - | CASMGDLGRTEAFF | TGTGCCAGCATGGGAGATTTGGGTAGGACTGAAGCTTTCTTT
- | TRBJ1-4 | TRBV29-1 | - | CSAERGINEKLFF | TGCAGCGCGGAAAGGGGAATTAATGAAAAACTGTTTTTT
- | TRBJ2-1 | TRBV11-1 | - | CASRHQTAEQFF | TGTGCCAGCAGACACCAGACAGCTGAGCAGTTCTTC
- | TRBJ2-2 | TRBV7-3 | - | CASSLEGNTGELFF | TGTGCCAGCAGCTTGGAGGGGAACACCGGGGAGCTGTTTTTT
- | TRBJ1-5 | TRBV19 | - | CASSGGGPVRQPQHF | TGTGCCAGTAGCGGCGGCGGGCCCGTAAGACAGCCCCAGCATTTT
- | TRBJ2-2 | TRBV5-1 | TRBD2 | CASRLGTSNTGELFF | TGCGCCAGCAGATTGGGGACTAGCAACACCGGGGAGCTGTTTTTT
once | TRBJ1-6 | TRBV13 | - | CASLVGGPYNSPLHF | TGTGCCAGCCTGGTCGGAGGGCCCTATAATTCACCCCTCCACTTT
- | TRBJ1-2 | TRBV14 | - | CASSPIGGADVYGYTF | TGTGCCAGCAGCCCCATCGGGGGGGCGGACGTCTATGGCTACACCTTC
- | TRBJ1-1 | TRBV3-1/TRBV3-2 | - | CASSPVRGAEAFF | TGTGCCAGCAGCCCCGTCCGGGGAGCTGAAGCTTTCTTT
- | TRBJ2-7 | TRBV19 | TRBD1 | CASSIGTGGYEQYF | TGTGCCAGTAGTATAGGGACAGGGGGCTACGAGCAGTACTTC
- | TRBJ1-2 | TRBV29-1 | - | CSVQNQGAGYTF | TGCAGCGTACAAAATCAAGGGGCTGGCTACACCTTC
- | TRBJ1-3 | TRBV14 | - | CASSQLRDTIYF | TGTGCCAGCAGCCAGCTTCGGGACACCATATATTTT
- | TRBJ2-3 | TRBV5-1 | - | CASSLHRQTDTQYF | TGCGCCAGCAGCCTCCACCGACAGACAGATACGCAGTATTTT
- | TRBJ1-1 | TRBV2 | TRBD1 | CASRGQGLEAFF | TGTGCCAGCAGGGGACAGGGGTTAGAAGCTTTCTTT
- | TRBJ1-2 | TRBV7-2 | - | CASSLQTLGGQNYGYTF | TGTGCCAGCAGCTTACAAACCTTGGGGGGGCAGAACTATGGCTACACCTTC
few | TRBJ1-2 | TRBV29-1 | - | CSVANRAYGYTF | TGCAGCGTGGCGAACAGGGCCTATGGCTACACCTTC
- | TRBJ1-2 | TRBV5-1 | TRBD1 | CASSLGTGEYGYTF | TGCGCCAGCAGCTTGGGGACAGGGGAGTATGGCTACACCTTC
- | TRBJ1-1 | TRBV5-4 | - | CASSLDPGGEAFF | TGTGCCAGCAGCTTGGATCCGGGGGGGGAAGCTTTCTTT
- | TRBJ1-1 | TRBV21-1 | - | CASSTGGLSTEAFF | TGTGCCAGCAGCACCGGGGGGCTGAGCACTGAAGCTTTCTTT
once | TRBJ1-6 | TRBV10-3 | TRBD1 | CAISELQGAGSPLHF | TGTGCCATCAGTGAGCTACAGGGGGCCGGTTCACCCCTCCACTTT
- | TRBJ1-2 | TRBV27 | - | CASSLSAREGGYTF | TGTGCCAGCAGCCTCTCGGCGAGAGAGGGTGGCTACACCTTC
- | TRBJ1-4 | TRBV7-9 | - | CASSARAPYEKLFF | TGTGCCAGCAGCGCCAGGGCCCCTTATGAAAAACTGTTTTTT
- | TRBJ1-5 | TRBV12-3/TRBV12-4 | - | CASSDSYQPQHF | TGTGCCAGCAGTGACAGTTATCAGCCCCAGCATTTT
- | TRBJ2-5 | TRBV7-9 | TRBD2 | CASSPLLVAGGPQETQYF | TGTGCCAGCAGCCCTCTTTTGGTAGCGGGGGGCCCACAAGAGACCCAGTACTTC
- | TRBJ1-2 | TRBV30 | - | CAWSTKPGAYGYTF | TGTGCCTGGAGTACGAAACCAGGGGCCTATGGCTACACCTTC
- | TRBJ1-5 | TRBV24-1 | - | CATSDSGRVEPQHF | TGTGCCACCAGTGACTCCGGGAGGGTTGAGCCCCAGCATTTT
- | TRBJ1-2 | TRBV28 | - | CASRPTANYGYTF | TGTGCCAGCAGACCCACTGCTAACTATGGCTACACCTTC
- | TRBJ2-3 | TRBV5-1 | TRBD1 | CASSLRGTASTDTQYF | TGCGCCAGCAGTCTTCGAGGGACAGCTAGCACAGATACGCAGTATTTT
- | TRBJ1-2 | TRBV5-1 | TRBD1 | CASSLTGTVDYGYTF | TGCGCCAGCAGCTTGACCGGGACAGTCGACTATGGCTACACCTTC
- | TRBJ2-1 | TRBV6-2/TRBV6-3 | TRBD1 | CASSYSTAGGEQFF | TGTGCCAGCAGTTACTCGACAGCAGGGGGTGAGCAGTTCTTC
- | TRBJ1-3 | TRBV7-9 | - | CASSLQGNSGNTIYF | TGTGCCAGCAGCTTACAGGGGAACTCTGGAAACACCATATATTTT
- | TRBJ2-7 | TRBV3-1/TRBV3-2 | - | CASSQGPDEQYF | TGTGCCAGCAGCCAAGGGCCTGACGAGCAGTACTTC
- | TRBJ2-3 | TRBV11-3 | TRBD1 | CASRQGQGLDTQYF | TGTGCCAGCAGACAGGGACAGGGTCTAGATACGCAGTATTTT
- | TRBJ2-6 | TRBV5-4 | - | CASSLDPTGSGANVLTF | TGTGCCAGCAGCTTGGACCCGACAGGTTCTGGGGCCAACGTCCTGACTTTC
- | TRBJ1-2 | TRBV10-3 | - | CAISLGLSDYGYTF | TGTGCCATCAGTCTGGGACTATCTGACTATGGCTACACCTTC
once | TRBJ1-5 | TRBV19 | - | CASTLNPDSNQPQHF | TGTGCCAGTACCTTGAACCCAGATAGCAATCAGCCCCAGCATTTT
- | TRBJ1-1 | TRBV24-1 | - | CATSDLRGGAFF | TGTGCCACCAGTGATTTACGAGGTGGAGCTTTCTTT
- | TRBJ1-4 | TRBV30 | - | CAWSVQTEKLFF | TGTGCCTGGAGTGTACAGACTGAAAAACTGTTTTTT
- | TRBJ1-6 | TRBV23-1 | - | CASSRRDKRSPLHF | TGCGCCAGCAGTCGGCGAGACAAAAGATCACCCCTCCACTTT
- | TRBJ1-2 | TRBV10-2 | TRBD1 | CASRGQHYGYTF | TGCGCCAGCAGGGGACAGCACTATGGCTACACCTTC
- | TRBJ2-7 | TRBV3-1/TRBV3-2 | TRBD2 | CASSQVVLPGLAGQRVPYEQYF | TGTGCCAGCAGCCAAGTTGTCCTTCCGGGACTAGCGGGGCAACGTGTTCCCTACGAGCAGTACTTC